These 9 T cell receptor beta chains were all obtained from the same sample, sequenced in a study of cytomegalovirus exposure and HLA in healthy donors. Use of 60 Vbeta and 13 Jbeta primers characterized the PCR. Here immunoSEQ multiplex PCR was the method, and the copy in TCRdb shows in-frame clones only, minus some. The data contain some 180,000 clones, 73% of them singletons. The specimen was PBMCs. The receptors derive from a woman younger than 30 in good health and CMV-seropositive.

This clone was detected only once. The chain couples TRBV5-1 to TRBJ2-2, with 8 positions matching TRBD2. Trimming at V came to 5 bases and at J to 2 bases, leaving 5 bases not matched to a gene. CDR1 and CDR2 from the germline V gene are SGHRS and YFSETQ. The CDR3 spans 15 residues. DNA of the CDR3: TGCGCCAGCAGTGAAGCGGGGGCCAACACCGGGGAGCTGTTTTTT. Translating it yields CASSEAGANTGELFF.

The CDR3 nucleotides are TGTGCCAGCGGGGGGGCTAGGACCCAGTACTTC. Translating it yields CASGGARTQYF. V gene TRBV9 combines with J gene TRBJ2-5; D perhaps matches TRBD2 (7 bases). This CDR3 comprises 11 residues. V shed 7 bases and J shed 7 bases, with 11 bases lying between them. Germline lookup yields CDR1 SGDLS and CDR2 YYNGEE.

V usage is TRBV7-8 and J usage is TRBJ2-7; D is possibly TRBD1 (6 bases). Germline V gene sequence: CDR1 SGHVS, CDR2 FQNEAQ. The V gene lost 3 bases and the J gene lost 6 bases, with 9 bases spanning the gap. The CDR3 totals 12 residues. CDR3 in amino acids: CASSFQGFEQYF. The CDR3 DNA reads as TGTGCCAGCAGCTTTCAGGGGTTCGAGCAGTACTTC.

The chain has TRBV7-8 and TRBJ1-3; no clear D gene. V lost 1 base, J lost 2 bases, and 12 bases lay in between. The CDR3 is made up of 16 amino acids. Germline assignment: CDR1 SGHVS and CDR2 FQNEAQ. CDR3 residues: CASSLDRPTTGNTIYF. In DNA form, the CDR3 reads TGTGCCAGCAGCTTAGACAGACCAACCACTGGAAACACCATATATTTT.

J is TRBJ1-6 and V is TRBV27, with D hard to call. Between the trimmed V and J ends, which lost 3 bases and 9 bases, there was a span of 6 bases. The CDR3 runs 12 residues. CDR1 and CDR2 (germline): MNHEY, SMNVEV (reference sequence). CDR3 nucleotides: TGTGCCAGCAGTTTTCAGTTTTCACCCCTCCACTTT. This gives the protein CASSFQFSPLHF.

The chain links TRBV11-3 to TRBJ2-1; 14 bases align to TRBD2. This CDR3 is 20 amino acids long. CDR1 is SGHNT, CDR2 YENEEA, per germline. J gave up 0 bases and V 4 bases, and 11 bases lay outside the gene matches. The CDR3 loop reads CASSSSRTSGGPSSYNEQFF. The CDR3 DNA reads as TGTGCCAGCAGCTCTTCGAGGACTAGCGGGGGGCCCAGCTCCTACAATGAGCAGTTCTTC. The full variable domain, rest sourced from reference TRBV11-3 and TRBJ2-1, is EAGVVQSPRYKIIEKKQPVAFWCNPISGHNTLYWYLQNLGQGPELLIRYENEEAVDDSQLPKDRFSAERLKGVDSTLKIQPAELGDSAVYLCASSSSRTSGGPSSYNEQFFGPGTRLTVL.

The rearrangement links TRBV4-3 to TRBJ2-3; D unclear. CDR3 length equals 15 residues. V was clipped by 0 bases and J by 1 base, with 8 bases between them. Germline V CDR1 and CDR2: LGHNA, YSLEER. In DNA, the CDR3 is TGCGCCAGCAGCCAAGATTTACGGGGCACAGATACGCAGTATTTT. Amino acids: CASSQDLRGTDTQYF.

V and J are TRBV5-1 and TRBJ1-4; unclear D gene. Trimming removed 0 bases at V and 7 bases at J, with 10 bases between. Germline CDR1 is SGHRS and CDR2 is YFSETQ. The CDR3 length is 14 residues. The DNA of the CDR3 is TGCGCCAGCAGCTTGGACCAGGAACCTGAAAAACTGTTTTTT. Translated, it gives CASSLDQEPEKLFF.

As for this clone: One end of the junction is discordant with germline, which a read error may explain. As DNA, the CDR3 is TGTGCCAGCAGCTCTAGGCAGGGGGTGGTCAATGAGCAGCTCTTC. Translation: CASSSRQGVVNEQLF. The chain is built from TRBV11-2 and TRBJ2-1, with 7 nucleotides matching TRBD1. This CDR3 is 15 amino acids long. In germline, CDR1 is SGHAT, CDR2 FQNNGV.